A single sample is the source of the 4 T cell receptor beta chains below, sequenced in a study of CD8+ T cells in alopecia areata. In each case, RNA was isolated and then reverse transcribed into cDNA as the sequencing template. Libraries were prepared by immunoSEQ multiplex PCR; TCRdb keeps only in-frame clonotypes and omits some of them. The data show 150,000 or so clones, around 47% seen once. Sequenced material: CD4+ T cells sorted from blood. These receptors were collected from a human donor with alopecia areata.

This chain uses TRBV29-1 with TRBJ2-5; D gene unclear. Germline assignment: CDR1 SQVTM and CDR2 ANQGSEA. This CDR3 has 11 residues. V was cut by 5 bases and J by 2 bases, with 6 bases left in between. The DNA for the CDR3 is TGCAGCGTTCGGTTTCAAGAGACCCAGTACTTC. Its translation is CSVRFQETQYF.

The chain has TRBV25-1 and TRBJ1-2; 7 bases agree with TRBD1. Per the germline V gene, CDR1 is MGHDK and CDR2 is SYGVNS. This CDR3 is built from 12 residues. The trim removed 8 bases at V and 4 bases at J, leaving 4 bases unmatched. CDR3 sequence: CASEGQSYGYTF. The CDR3 region has the DNA TGTGCCAGCGAGGGACAGTCCTATGGCTACACCTTC.

This clone has more than one count but fewer than ten. The CDR3 region is CASSYPLGEQYF. CDR3 bases: TGTGCCAGCAGTTACCCCCTCGGCGAGCAGTACTTC. The chain is built from TRBV6-6 and TRBJ2-7, with D unclear. V was clipped by 2 bases and J by 6 bases, with 8 bases between them. The CDR3 is 12 residues long. Germline values: CDR1 MNHNY, CDR2 SVGAGI (reference sequence).

The V and J genes are TRBV27 and TRBJ2-7; D is unclear. Trimming cost V 11 bases and J 3 bases, with 17 bases left between them. The CDR3 has 13 residues. Germline loops: CDR1 MNHEY, CDR2 SMNVEV (reference sequence). CDR3 protein: CAGYTTPDYEQYF. CDR3 coding DNA: TGTGCCGGCTACACAACGCCTGACTACGAGCAGTACTTC.